This T cell receptor (beta chain) was profiled in a study of T cell repertoires in cytomegalovirus infection. Study-level information: Matching HLA type and CMV infection were both indicated by public TCR beta signatures. Regarding the study as a whole: Summed frequency of shared TCR beta families picked out CMV carriers who also had the relevant HLA. HLA-C-restricted, CMV-specific TCR beta clonotypes were dominant ex vivo.

TCRdb called the reads again in MiXCR, with one record for every CDR3 protein. The profile shows about 740,000 distinct CDR3 sequences, under 40% of them singletons. Of note for this clonotype: Its specificity is not known.

Sequencing was carried out using PBMCs. The sequence was collected from a human donor in good health (CMV status not recorded). Some clones in this sample may be carry-over from other donors' samples.

The CDR3 coding sequence is TGTGCCAGTAGTATCAGGACAGTGTCTAGCAATCAGCCCCAGCATTTT. This encodes CASSIRTVSSNQPQHF. V is TRBV19 and J is TRBJ1-5, with D perhaps matching TRBD1 (6 bases). The ends were cut back, 3 bases at V and 0 bases at J, with 12 bases in the middle. This CDR3 spans 16 amino acids. CDR1 is LNHDA and CDR2 is SQIVND in the germline V gene (reference sequence).